This section outlines one T cell receptor (beta chain) sequence together with its context. The data were obtained in a study of blood T cell repertoires in COVID-19. Study-wide context: Italy, Spain and the United States were the sources of the convalescent and acute COVID-19 samples. The analysed material was cDNA or gDNA that came from T cells, B-cell-depleted T cells, or PBMCs.

Method: immunoSEQ multiplex PCR; TCRdb's copy keeps in-frame clones and lacks some. Here the sample spans nearly 110,000 clones, 75% to 95% being singletons. The V end was cut by 2 bases, the J end by 2 bases, with 9 bases between. The CDR3 totals 14 residues. Germline CDR1 reads MNHEY; CDR2 reads SVGAGI. Sequencing was performed on peripheral blood. This TCR came from a woman aged 25-40 years with acute or convalescent COVID-19. The chain links TRBV6-5 to TRBJ1-1; D is unresolved. The CDR3, as DNA: TGTGCCAGCAGTTACATGGGCGTAAACACTGAAGCTTTCTTT. Translated: CASSYMGVNTEAFF.